Sequencing of this T cell receptor (beta chain) was carried out in a study of tumor and adjacent non-tumor tissue in lung cancer. General study results and limits: Compared with tumor, normal lung showed significantly lower TCR diversity.

This sample's RNA came from whole unsorted tissue. The normal lung tissue was taken more than 3 cm from the tumor edge. The CDR3 is 13 amino acids. Per germline, CDR1 DFQATT and CDR2 SNEGSKA (reference sequence). Three rounds of nested PCR, following a modified ARM-PCR protocol, produced the TCRbeta library. TCRdb fed the multiplex PCR reads into MiXCR, producing one record per CDR3 protein. Of 90,000 to 120,000 distinct CDR3 sequences listed, less than 75% are singletons. A note on this clonotype: The antigen remains unidentified. A much larger clone differs from this one at a single base, so this may be a read error.

This chain joins TRBV20-1 and TRBJ1-1; D gene uncertain. This receptor was identified in a young man with non-small cell lung cancer. The sample was distant non-tumor lung tissue. CDR3 protein: CSVRDKTGVEAFF. CDR3 DNA: TGCAGTGTTAGAGATAAGACTGGAGTTGAAGCTTTCTTT.